This TCR beta chain came from a study of T-cell reconstitution after alpha-beta-depleted transplantation in children. Points from the study as a whole: Two months or so post-transplant, alpha-beta T cells reportedly derived from several hundred expanded graft clones. Fresh T-cell production supplied most of the T-cell counts and diversity seen one year after transplant. Some patients showed high day-60 TCRbeta diversity, which derived from surviving recipient T cells and thymic progenitors.

The J segment lost 2 bases and the V segment lost 5 bases, leaving 6 bases of the junction unmatched. The CDR3 has 13 residues. The germline V gene has CDR1 SQVTM and CDR2 ANQGSEA. This clonotype was detected only a few times. As yet, its antigen is unknown. Researchers prepared the TCRbeta library using unique molecular identifiers, the study reports. TCRdb independently ran MiXCR on the PCR reads; one entry per CDR3 protein. Altogether approximately 79,000 distinct CDR3 sequences are present, around 18% being singletons, with the ten largest covering 45% to 55%. This chain joins TRBV29-1 and TRBJ2-7; TRBD2 matches 7 bases. This clonotype originated in a male patient between 2 and 9 years old who had a stem cell transplant for acute lymphoblastic leukemia, so the T cells may come from the graft donor. Material: PBMCs, mostly from graft donor cells, obtained 360 days after TCRalphabeta/CD19-depleted stem cell transplant. The DNA for the CDR3 is TGCAGCGTTCGGCTAGCGGTCGCCTACGAGCAGTACTTC. Protein sequence: CSVRLAVAYEQYF.